These 32 T cell receptor beta chains were all obtained from the same sample, sequenced in a study of metastatic and nonmetastatic thyroid tumors. Until they underwent thyroid surgery, no patient had received any treatment. TCRdb re-clonotyped the PCR reads through MiXCR. The sample has roughly 93,000 clones, roughly an eighth seen once. The sample taken for sequencing was blood. Receptors originate from a female donor with papillary thyroid cancer or a benign thyroid nodule (not recorded which). Some clones in this sample may be carry-over from other donors' samples.

The sample holds a few counts of this clone. This could be a read error, since a much larger clone is one nucleotide away. The V call is TRBV12-3 or TRBV12-4, the J call TRBJ2-3, with 7 positions matching TRBD1. The CDR3 is 13 residues long. J lost 11 bases, V lost 6 bases, and 11 bases had no gene match. The CDR3 nucleotides read TGTGCCAGCAGCCTACAAGGGGGCCATATGCAGTATTTT. Residues: CASSLQGGHMQYF.

This clone was counted many times. Different DNA sequences within this sample yield the same CDR3. The chain links TRBV24-1 to TRBJ2-5; no firm D call. This CDR3 contains 14 residues. The V gene's germline CDR1 is KGHDR and CDR2 SFDVKD. V lost 5 bases, J lost 3 bases, and 12 bases lay in between. CDR3 amino acids: CATSGWRREETQYF. The CDR3 DNA reads as TGTGCCACCAGTGGATGGCGCCGGGAAGAGACCCAGTACTTC.

The sample holds many counts of this clone. The chain links TRBV6-1 to TRBJ1-2, with D possibly being TRBD1 (5 bases). The V and J ends lost 8 bases and 0 bases respectively, with 13 bases between them. The CDR3 totals 14 residues. Germline lookup yields CDR1 MNHNS and CDR2 SASEGT. As DNA, the CDR3 is TGTGCCAGCCTTAGACCGGACACTAACTATGGCTACACCTTC. Translating it yields CASLRPDTNYGYTF.

This clone has ten or more counts. This chain uses TRBV12-3 or TRBV12-4 with TRBJ2-3; 9 bases are shared with TRBD2. Losses at the gene ends were 3 bases for V and 4 bases for J; bases not matched to a gene: 5. This CDR3 spans 15 amino acids. The CDR3 loop reads CASSFALAGADTQYF. CDR3 in DNA: TGTGCCAGCAGTTTTGCATTAGCGGGGGCAGATACGCAGTATTTT.

This clone was recorded many times. The chain joins TRBV5-6 to TRBJ1-1, with 9 nucleotides matching TRBD1. The V segment lost 2 bases and the J segment 4 bases; nucleotides outside the gene matches: 6. The germline V gene encodes CDR1 SGHDT and CDR2 YYEEEE. This CDR3 comprises 15 residues. In DNA, the CDR3 is TGTGCCAGCAGCTTAGGGACAGGGCGGATCACTGAAGCTTTCTTT. This codes for CASSLGTGRITEAFF. The whole variable domain, remainder taken from reference TRBV5-6 and TRBJ1-1, is DAGVTQSPTHLIKTRGQQVTLRCSPKSGHDTVSWYQQALGQGPQFIFQYYEEEERQRGNFPDRFSGHQFPNYSSELNVNALLLGDSALYLCASSLGTGRITEAFFGQGTRLTVV.

By its share, this clone is medium-sized. V and J are TRBV15 and TRBJ2-1; TRBD1 matches at 12 bases. Losses at the gene ends were 9 bases for V and 8 bases for J; bases not matched to a gene: 8. Germline values: CDR1 LNHNV, CDR2 YYDKDF (reference sequence). The CDR3 is made up of 14 amino acids. The CDR3 region has the DNA TGTGCCACAGAACCGGGACAGGGGGCTCATGAGCAGTTCTTC. It is translated as CATEPGQGAHEQFF.

In this sample, this clone turned up many times. This chain joins TRBV19 and TRBJ1-5; 9 nucleotides line up with TRBD1. Unmatched junction bases numbered 12, after V lost 3 bases and J lost 3 bases. The CDR3 has 18 amino acids. The germline V gene encodes CDR1 LNHDA and CDR2 SQIVND (reference sequence). CDR3 sequence: CASSMKATGGTDNQPQHF. CDR3 DNA sequence: TGTGCCAGTAGTATGAAGGCTACAGGGGGCACTGACAATCAGCCCCAGCATTTT.

This clone showed up many times. The CDR3 nucleotides are TGCAGTGCTAGTAGACCCCGCACAGATACGCAGTATTTT. This translates into CSASRPRTDTQYF. This sequence joins TRBV20-1 and TRBJ2-3; no definite D call. The germline V and J ends were trimmed by 3 bases and 1 base, with 8 bases remaining between them. The CDR3 is made up of 13 amino acids. Germline-derived CDR1 and CDR2 are DFQATT and SNEGSKA (reference sequence).

The chain couples TRBV5-1 to TRBJ2-7, with 8 bases that match TRBD1. Germline loops: CDR1 SGHRS, CDR2 YFSETQ. The V and J ends lost 3 bases and 7 bases, in that order; junction bases with no gene match: 12. This CDR3 is 15 amino acids long. CDR3 loop: CASSSSPDRALEQYF. CDR3 DNA: TGCGCCAGCAGCTCGAGCCCGGACAGGGCTTTGGAGCAGTACTTC.

In this sample, this clone turned up many times. V usage is TRBV20-1 and J usage is TRBJ1-5; no clear D gene. The CDR3 sequence is 12 residues long. Germline-derived CDR1 and CDR2 are DFQATT and SNEGSKA (reference sequence). V lost 1 base and J 4 bases, leaving 5 bases between the germline ends. The CDR3 region has the DNA TGCAGTGCTAGAGCCGGGAATCAGCCCCAGCATTTT. Amino acids: CSARAGNQPQHF.

This clone came up many times. The rearrangement links TRBV20-1 to TRBJ2-7, with 7 bases matching TRBD2. After removal of 6 bases from V and 2 bases from J, the junction contained 19 bases not matched to a gene. Germline CDR1 and CDR2: DFQATT and SNEGSKA (reference sequence). The CDR3 contains 17 residues. CDR3 residues: CSALSLTWREGPYEQYF. The DNA for the CDR3 is TGCAGTGCCCTCTCCCTTACCTGGAGGGAGGGTCCCTACGAGCAGTACTTC.

This clone was counted at least ten times. This rearrangement joins TRBV30 to TRBJ1-1; D might be TRBD1 (5 bases). This CDR3 contains 15 residues. Trimming left V 2 bases short and J 1 base short, with 14 bases between. Germline CDR1 reads GTSNPN; CDR2 reads SVGIG (reference sequence). The CDR3 spells CAWSQAAQGNTEAFF. CDR3 sequence (DNA): TGTGCCTGGAGTCAGGCGGCCCAGGGGAACACTGAAGCTTTCTTT. Together with reference TRBV30 and TRBJ1-1, the CDR3 gives the full variable domain: SQTIHQWPATLVQPVGSPLSLECTVEGTSNPNLYWYRQAAGRGLQLLFYSVGIGQISSEVPQNLSASRPQDRQFILSSKKLLLSDSGFYLCAWSQAAQGNTEAFFGQGTRLTVV.

Concerning this clone itself: Just one base apart from a much larger clone, this may be a read error. The chain employs TRBV7-6 and TRBJ2-1; D gene uncertain. The V gene's germline CDR1 is SGHVS and CDR2 FNYEAQ. The CDR3 has 11 amino acids. The CDR3 coding sequence is TGTGCCAGCAGCCTCAGCAATGAGCATTTCTTC. Amino acid sequence: CASSLSNEHFF.

Concerning this clone: A much more abundant neighbour one base away suggests this may be a read error. The chain is built from TRBV19 and TRBJ1-4; D is undetermined. Germline assignment: CDR1 LNHDA and CDR2 SQIVND (reference sequence). The CDR3 runs to 15 residues. The V gene lost 2 bases and the J gene lost 4 bases, with 11 bases spanning the gap. In DNA, the CDR3 is TGTGCCAGTAGTATACTGGGAAGTCGTAATGAAAAACTGTTTTTT. It is translated as CASSILGSRNEKLFF.

This rearrangement joins TRBV28 to TRBJ1-6; D might be TRBD1 (6 bases). The CDR3 has 12 residues. The V end lost 7 bases, the J end lost 8 bases, and 9 bases lay between the germline ends. Germline CDR1 MDHEN, CDR2 SYDVKM. The CDR3 DNA reads TGTGCCAGCAAGGGGGGGCATTCACCCCTCCACTTT. It translates to CASKGGHSPLHF.

This clone was seen at least ten times. V gene TRBV20-1 combines with J gene TRBJ2-7; a weak D match, TRBD2 (6 bases). The CDR3 extends over 14 amino acids. The V end was cut by 4 bases, the J end by 3 bases, with 16 bases between. The germline V gene has CDR1 DFQATT and CDR2 SNEGSKA (reference sequence). For the CDR3, the DNA is TGCAGTGCTAATGACGCTCGGGGGATCTACGAGCAGTACTTC. Its protein is CSANDARGIYEQYF.

There are a few counts of this clone. The rearrangement uses TRBV2 and TRBJ1-1, with 8 bases fitting TRBD1. The germline V gene encodes CDR1 SNHLY and CDR2 FYNNEI. J was trimmed by 4 bases and V by 6 bases; bases with no gene match: 10. The CDR3 has 15 amino acids. Written as DNA, the CDR3 is TGTGCCAGCAGATGGACGGCAGGGGGCTCCACTGAAGCTTTCTTT. Translation: CASRWTAGGSTEAFF. Supplemented by reference TRBV2 and TRBJ1-1, the full variable domain reads EPEVTQTPSHQVTQMGQEVILRCVPISNHLYFYWYRQILGQKVEFLVSFYNNEISEKSEIFDDQFSVERPDGSNFTLKIRSTKLEDSAMYFCASRWTAGGSTEAFFGQGTRLTVV.

This clone was recorded many times. The sample holds other DNA sequences that translate to the same CDR3. As DNA, the CDR3 is TGTGCCAGCAGCCAAGCTTGGGCGGGCCCGTACAATGAGCAGTTCTTC. Translated: CASSQAWAGPYNEQFF. The V call is TRBV3-1, the J call TRBJ2-1, with D possibly matching TRBD2 (5 bases). This CDR3 has 16 amino acids. The germline V gene encodes CDR1 LGHDT and CDR2 YNNKEL (reference sequence). The V gene lost 1 base and the J gene lost 4 bases, with 14 bases spanning the gap.

There are many counts of this clone. A read error is possible here, since a much larger clone lies one base away. This specimen includes other DNA sequences encoding the same CDR3. The chain joins TRBV28 to TRBJ1-3; tentative D call: TRBD1 (5 bases). The CDR3 is made up of 16 amino acids. Per the germline V gene, CDR1 is MDHEN and CDR2 is SYDVKM. The CDR3 spells CASSASGQVSGNTIYF. CDR3 sequence (DNA): TGTGCCAGCAGCGCCTCGGGGCAGGTCTCTGGAAATACCATATATTTT.

This clone was observed at least ten times. The chain links TRBV6-2 or TRBV6-3 to TRBJ2-1, with unresolved D. V lost 8 bases and J 0 bases, leaving 8 bases between the germline ends. Germline lookup yields CDR1 MNHEY and CDR2 SVGEGT. The CDR3 is 13 residues long. The CDR3 loop is CASAWSSYNEQFF. For the CDR3, the DNA is TGTGCCAGCGCGTGGAGCTCCTACAATGAGCAGTTCTTC.

This clone appeared many times. J is TRBJ2-3 and V is TRBV28, with 10 bases lining up with TRBD2. CDR1 and CDR2 from the germline V gene are MDHEN and SYDVKM. The CDR3 is made up of 14 amino acids. The ends lost 7 bases at V and 6 bases at J; junction bases unmatched: 7. The CDR3 spells CASKSGRARDTQYF. Written as DNA, the CDR3 is TGTGCCAGCAAGAGCGGGAGGGCCCGGGATACGCAGTATTTT.

This clone appeared many times. Other nucleotide sequences from this sample produce the same CDR3. The chain combines TRBV5-1 with TRBJ2-7, with 7 positions matching TRBD1. Losses at the gene ends were 4 bases for V and 3 bases for J; bases not matched to a gene: 13. Per germline, CDR1 SGHRS and CDR2 YFSETQ. This CDR3 comprises 16 residues. CDR3 sequence (DNA): TGCGCCAGCAGCCCGGGTTGGGGACAGACCCGCTACGAGCAGTACTTC. It yields the protein CASSPGWGQTRYEQYF.

At least ten counts were recorded for this clone. The chain couples TRBV20-1 to TRBJ2-1; either TRBD1 or TRBD2 may supply D (5 bases each). V lost 6 bases and J lost 6, with 15 bases in between. The CDR3 sequence is 13 residues long. Germline assignment: CDR1 DFQATT and CDR2 SNEGSKA (reference sequence). In DNA form, the CDR3 reads TGCAGTGCCCGGCTGGGACGGCTCAATGAGCAGTTCTTC. Its protein product is CSARLGRLNEQFF.

CDR3 amino acids: CASSESSYSNQPQHF. DNA for the CDR3: TGTGCCAGCAGTGAAAGCAGTTATAGCAATCAGCCCCAGCATTTT. The chain uses TRBV6-1 and TRBJ1-5; D is undetermined. Trimming took off 2 bases at V and 0 bases at J, with 8 bases between the two ends. The CDR3 contains 15 residues. Per germline, CDR1 MNHNS and CDR2 SASEGT.

This clone was seen many times. V usage is TRBV19 and J usage is TRBJ1-1, with TRBD1 matching 9 bases. Per germline, CDR1 LNHDA and CDR2 SQIVND (reference sequence). V was pared by 6 bases and J by 4 bases, with 9 bases of the junction left unmatched. This CDR3 is built from 15 residues. The CDR3 bases are TGTGCCAGTAGGGAAACAGGGGGCGGTATCACTGAAGCTTTCTTT. Its translation is CASRETGGGITEAFF.

The gene calls are TRBV6-2 or TRBV6-3 and TRBJ2-7; TRBD1 matches 10 bases. Germline V gene sequence: CDR1 MNHEY, CDR2 SVGEGT. The CDR3 has 17 amino acids. The trim removed 6 bases at V and 0 bases at J, leaving 11 bases unmatched. The CDR3 DNA sequence: TGTGCCAGCAGGAGCCGGGACAGGGGTATTTTCTCCTACGAGCAGTACTTC. Translating gives CASRSRDRGIFSYEQYF.

This clone has ten or more counts. DNA of the CDR3: TGTGCCGGGAGTGCTAGCGGCTCCTACGAGCAGTACTTC. Protein: CAGSASGSYEQYF. The gene calls are TRBV7-9 and TRBJ2-7; 7 positions match TRBD2. The V gene end was trimmed by 11 bases and the J gene end by 0 bases; junction bases not matched to a gene: 7. The CDR3 is 13 residues long. Germline V gene lookup returns CDR1 SEHNR and CDR2 FQNEAQ (reference sequence).

This clone has at least ten counts. The CDR3 is CASSEGRTGNTIYF. In DNA, the CDR3 is TGTGCCAGCAGTGAAGGGAGGACCGGAAACACCATATATTTT. The chain employs TRBV2 and TRBJ1-3; D not resolved. The germline V gene has CDR1 SNHLY and CDR2 FYNNEI. CDR3 size: 14 residues. V was shortened by 1 base and J by 4 bases, with 8 bases between the two germline ends.

This clone was recorded many times. The chain carries TRBV6-2 or TRBV6-3 and TRBJ1-1, with TRBD1 identical over 10 bases. CDR1 and CDR2 from the germline V gene are MNHEY and SVGEGT. V dropped 8 bases and J dropped 6; count of bases not matched to a gene: 0. The CDR3 contains 11 residues. The CDR3 coding sequence is TGTGCCAGCGGACAGGGGGCTGAAGCTTTCTTT. Translating gives CASGQGAEAFF.

This clone was seen ten or more times. This chain joins TRBV30 and TRBJ1-1; the match to TRBD1 covers 8 bases. Per germline, CDR1 GTSNPN and CDR2 SVGIG (reference sequence). Trimming removed 3 bases from V and 1 base from J; junction bases left unmatched: 7. This CDR3 region has 15 residues. The CDR3 DNA sequence: TGTGCCTGGAGAGTGGGGACAGGCCCGAACACTGAAGCTTTCTTT. Amino acid sequence: CAWRVGTGPNTEAFF.

With respect to this clone: Being one base from a much bigger clone, this may be a read error. The V call is TRBV28, the J call TRBJ1-2; the D is unclear. The CDR3 runs to 12 residues. Germline-derived CDR1 and CDR2 are MDHEN and SYDVKM. DNA for the CDR3: TGTGCCAGCAGTTTCAGATGGGGTGGCTTCACCTTC. It yields the protein CASSFRWGGFTF.

The chain couples TRBV20-1 to TRBJ2-7; D might be TRBD2 (6 bases). Deletions cut 1 base from V and 5 bases from J, with 21 bases between. The CDR3 runs to 16 residues. Germline loops: CDR1 DFQATT, CDR2 SNEGSKA (reference sequence). The CDR3 sequence: CSARGWRRASSHEQYF. The CDR3 nucleotides are TGCAGTGCTAGAGGATGGCGGAGGGCCTCCTCTCACGAGCAGTACTTC.